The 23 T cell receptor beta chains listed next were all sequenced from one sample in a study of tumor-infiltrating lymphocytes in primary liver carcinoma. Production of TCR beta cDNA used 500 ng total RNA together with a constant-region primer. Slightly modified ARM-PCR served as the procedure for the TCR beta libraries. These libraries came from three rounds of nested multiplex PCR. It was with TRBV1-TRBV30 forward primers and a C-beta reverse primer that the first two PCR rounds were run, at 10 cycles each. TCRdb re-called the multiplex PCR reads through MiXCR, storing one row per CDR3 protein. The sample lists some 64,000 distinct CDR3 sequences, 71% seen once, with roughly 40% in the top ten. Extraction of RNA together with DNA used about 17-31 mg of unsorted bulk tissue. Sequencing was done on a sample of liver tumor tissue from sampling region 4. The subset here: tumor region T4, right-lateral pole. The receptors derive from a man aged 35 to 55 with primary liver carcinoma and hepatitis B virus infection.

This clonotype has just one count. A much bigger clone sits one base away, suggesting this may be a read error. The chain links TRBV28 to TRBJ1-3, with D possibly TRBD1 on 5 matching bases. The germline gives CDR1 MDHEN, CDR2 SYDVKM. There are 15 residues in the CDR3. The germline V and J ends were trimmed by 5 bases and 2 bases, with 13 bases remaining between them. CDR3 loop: CASSPGQVTGNTIYF. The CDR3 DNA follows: TGTGCCAGCAGTCCTGGACAAGTTACTGGAAACACCATATATTTT.

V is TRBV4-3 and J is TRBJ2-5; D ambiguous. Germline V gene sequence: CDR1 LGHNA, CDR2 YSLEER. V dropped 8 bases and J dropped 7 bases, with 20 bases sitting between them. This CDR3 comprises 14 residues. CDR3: CASQDTIGPWTQYF. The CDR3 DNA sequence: TGCGCCAGCCAAGATACAATAGGACCTTGGACCCAGTACTTC.

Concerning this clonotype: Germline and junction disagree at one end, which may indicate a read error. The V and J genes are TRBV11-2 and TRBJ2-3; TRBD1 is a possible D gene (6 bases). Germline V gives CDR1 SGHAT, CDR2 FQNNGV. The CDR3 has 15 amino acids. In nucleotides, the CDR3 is TGTACCAGCAGTATGCTACAGGGTCGGCCAGAAACGCAGTATTTT. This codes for CTSSMLQGRPETQYF.

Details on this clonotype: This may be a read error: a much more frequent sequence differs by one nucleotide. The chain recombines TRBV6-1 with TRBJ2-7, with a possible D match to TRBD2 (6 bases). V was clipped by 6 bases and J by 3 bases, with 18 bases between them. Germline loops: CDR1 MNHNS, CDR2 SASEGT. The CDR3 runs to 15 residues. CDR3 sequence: CASRRLGGVHYEQYF. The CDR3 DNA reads TGTGCCAGCAGGCGCCTAGGAGGGGTCCACTACGAGCAGTACTTC.

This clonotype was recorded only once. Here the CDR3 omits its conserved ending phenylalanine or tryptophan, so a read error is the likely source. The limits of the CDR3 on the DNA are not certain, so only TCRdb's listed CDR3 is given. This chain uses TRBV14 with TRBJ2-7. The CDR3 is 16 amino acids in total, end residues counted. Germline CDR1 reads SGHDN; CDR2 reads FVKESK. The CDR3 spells CASSQASQSSSYEQYI.

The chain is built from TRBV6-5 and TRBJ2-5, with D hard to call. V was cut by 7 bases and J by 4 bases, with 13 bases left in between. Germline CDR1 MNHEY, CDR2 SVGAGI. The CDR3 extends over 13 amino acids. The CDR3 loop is CASTRSGSETQYF. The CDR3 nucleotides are TGTGCCAGCACCCGCTCAGGTTCAGAGACCCAGTACTTC.

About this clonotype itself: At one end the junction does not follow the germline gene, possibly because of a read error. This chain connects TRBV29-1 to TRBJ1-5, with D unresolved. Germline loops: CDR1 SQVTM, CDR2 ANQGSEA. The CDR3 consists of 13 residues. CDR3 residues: CSIGLGVDQPQHF. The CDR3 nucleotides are TGCAGCATTGGTTTAGGCGTGGATCAACCCCAGCATTTT.

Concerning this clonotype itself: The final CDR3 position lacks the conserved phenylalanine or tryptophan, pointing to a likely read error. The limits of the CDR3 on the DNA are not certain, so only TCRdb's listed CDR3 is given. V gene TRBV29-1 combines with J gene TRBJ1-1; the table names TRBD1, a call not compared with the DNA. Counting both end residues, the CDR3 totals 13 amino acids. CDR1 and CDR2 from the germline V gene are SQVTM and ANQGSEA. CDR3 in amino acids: CSIVRAGVTEALY.

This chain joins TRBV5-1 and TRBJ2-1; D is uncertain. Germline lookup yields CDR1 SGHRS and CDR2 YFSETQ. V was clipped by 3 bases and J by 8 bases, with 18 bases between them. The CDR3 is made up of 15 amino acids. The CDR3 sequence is CASSSTRISSHEQFF. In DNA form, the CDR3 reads TGCGCCAGCAGCTCCACCAGGATCTCATCGCATGAGCAGTTCTTC.

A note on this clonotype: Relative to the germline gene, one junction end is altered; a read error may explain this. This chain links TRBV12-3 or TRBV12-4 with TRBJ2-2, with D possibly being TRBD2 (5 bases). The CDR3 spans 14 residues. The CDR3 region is CASEITEVTGELLF. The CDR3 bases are TGTGCCAGCGAAATTACGGAAGTAACCGGGGAGCTGCTTTTT.

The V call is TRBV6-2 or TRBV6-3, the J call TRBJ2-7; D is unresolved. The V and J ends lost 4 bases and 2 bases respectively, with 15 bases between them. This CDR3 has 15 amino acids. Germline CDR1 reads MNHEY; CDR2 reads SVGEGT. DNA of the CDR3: TGTGCCAGCAGTTTCTCGGAAAGGTCGACCTACGAGCAGTACTTC. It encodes CASSFSERSTYEQYF.

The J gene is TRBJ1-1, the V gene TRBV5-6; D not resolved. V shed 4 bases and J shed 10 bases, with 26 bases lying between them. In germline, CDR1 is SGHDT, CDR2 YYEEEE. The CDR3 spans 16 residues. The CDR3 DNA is TGTGCCAGCAGCAAGAATCACCCATACGTACGGGAGGGAGCTTTCTTT. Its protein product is CASSKNHPYVREGAFF.

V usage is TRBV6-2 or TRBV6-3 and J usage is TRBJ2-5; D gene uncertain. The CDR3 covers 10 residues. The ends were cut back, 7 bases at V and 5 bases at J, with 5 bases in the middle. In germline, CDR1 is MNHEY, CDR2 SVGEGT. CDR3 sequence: CASNDETQYF. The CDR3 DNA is TGTGCCAGCAATGACGAGACCCAGTACTTC.

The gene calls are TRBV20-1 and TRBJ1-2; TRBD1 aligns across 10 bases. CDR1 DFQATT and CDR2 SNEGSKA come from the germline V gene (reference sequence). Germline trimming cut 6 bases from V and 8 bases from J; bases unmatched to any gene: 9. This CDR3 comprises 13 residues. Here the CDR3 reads CSALGQGYRGYTF. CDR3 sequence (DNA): TGCAGTGCGCTGGGACAGGGGTACCGCGGCTACACCTTC.

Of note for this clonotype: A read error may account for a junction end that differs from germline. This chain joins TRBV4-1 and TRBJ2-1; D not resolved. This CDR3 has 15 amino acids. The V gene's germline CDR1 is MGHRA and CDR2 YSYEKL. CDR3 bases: TGCGTCAGCAGCATACTCGGTAACAACAACAATGAGCAGTTCTTC. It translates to CVSSILGNNNNEQFF.

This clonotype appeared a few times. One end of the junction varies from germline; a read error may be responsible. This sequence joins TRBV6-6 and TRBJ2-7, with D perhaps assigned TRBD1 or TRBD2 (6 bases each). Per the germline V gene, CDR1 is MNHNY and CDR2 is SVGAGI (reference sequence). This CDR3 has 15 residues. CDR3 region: CTSSYPEGGGDEQYF. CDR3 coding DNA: TGTACCAGCAGCTACCCCGAAGGGGGAGGAGACGAGCAGTACTTC.

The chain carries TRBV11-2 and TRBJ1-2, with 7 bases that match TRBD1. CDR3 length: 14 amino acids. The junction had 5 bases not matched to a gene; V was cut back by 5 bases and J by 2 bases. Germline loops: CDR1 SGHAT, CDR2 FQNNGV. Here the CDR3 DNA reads TGTGCCAGCAGCACCTCGACAGGGAACTATGGCTACACCTTC. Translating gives CASSTSTGNYGYTF.

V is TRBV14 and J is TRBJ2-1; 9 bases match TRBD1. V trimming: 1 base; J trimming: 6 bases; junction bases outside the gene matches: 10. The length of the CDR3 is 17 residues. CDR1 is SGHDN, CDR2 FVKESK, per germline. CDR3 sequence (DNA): TGTGCCAGCAGCCAAGTGGGTCAGGGGACAGGGTGCAATGAGCAGTTCTTC. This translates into CASSQVGQGTGCNEQFF. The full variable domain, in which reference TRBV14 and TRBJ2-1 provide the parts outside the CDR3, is EAGVTQFPSHSVIEKGQTVTLRCDPISGHDNLYWYRRVMGKEIKFLLHFVKESKQDESGMPNNRFLAERTGGTYSTLKVQPAELEDSGVYFCASSQVGQGTGCNEQFFGPGTRLTVL.

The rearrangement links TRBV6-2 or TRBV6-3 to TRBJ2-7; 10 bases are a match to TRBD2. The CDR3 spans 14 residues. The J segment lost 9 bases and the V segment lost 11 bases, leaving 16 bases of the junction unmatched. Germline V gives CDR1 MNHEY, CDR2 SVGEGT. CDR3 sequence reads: CAARGSGRWRGQYF. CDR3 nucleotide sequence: TGTGCCGCAAGGGGTAGCGGGAGGTGGCGCGGGCAGTACTTC.

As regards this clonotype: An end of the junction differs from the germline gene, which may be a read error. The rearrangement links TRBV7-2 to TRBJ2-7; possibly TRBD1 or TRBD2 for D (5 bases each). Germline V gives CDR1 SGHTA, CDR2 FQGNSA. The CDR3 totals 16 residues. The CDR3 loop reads CVSSLNPAGTTYEQYF. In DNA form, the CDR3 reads TGTGTCAGCAGCTTAAATCCCGCAGGGACGACCTACGAGCAGTACTTC.

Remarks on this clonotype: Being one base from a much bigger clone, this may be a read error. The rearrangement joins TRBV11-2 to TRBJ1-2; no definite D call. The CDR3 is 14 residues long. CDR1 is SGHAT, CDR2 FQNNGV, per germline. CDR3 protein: CAGSTLGGLRGYTF. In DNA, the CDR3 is TGTGCCGGCAGCACCCTGGGAGGGTTGCGCGGCTACACCTTC.

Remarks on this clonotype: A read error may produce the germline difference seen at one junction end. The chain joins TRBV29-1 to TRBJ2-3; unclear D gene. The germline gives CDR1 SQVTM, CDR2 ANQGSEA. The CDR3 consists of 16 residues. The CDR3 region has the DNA TGCAGCGTCGCTGGAGTGGACGGACGTGGCACAGAAACGCAGTATTTT. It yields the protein CSVAGVDGRGTETQYF.

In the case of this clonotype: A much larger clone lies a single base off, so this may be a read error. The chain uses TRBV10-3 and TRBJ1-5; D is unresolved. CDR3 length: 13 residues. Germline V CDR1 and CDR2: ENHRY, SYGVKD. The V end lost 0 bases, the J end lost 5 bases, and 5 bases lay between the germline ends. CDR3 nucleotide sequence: TGTGCCATCAGTGAGTCGGTGGATCAGCCCCAGCATTTT. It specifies CAISESVDQPQHF.